This entry lists 27 T cell receptor beta chains sequenced from one sample in a study of early T cells in non-severe SARS-CoV-2 infection. TCRdb independently ran MiXCR on the 5' RACE reads; one entry per CDR3 protein. Of roughly 90,000 distinct CDR3 sequences in the sample, around 15% were seen once. Sequencing input: whole blood. The receptor set was obtained from an adult who was a healthcare worker with PCR-confirmed SARS-CoV-2 infection or an uninfected control (not recorded which).

This clonotype was observed a few times. The chain has TRBV7-3 and TRBJ2-2; 11 bases align to TRBD2. In germline, CDR1 is SGHTA, CDR2 FQGTGA. The CDR3 is made up of 15 amino acids. V shed 4 bases and J 5 bases; nucleotides not matched to a gene: 3. CDR3 sequence: CASSSLAGGTGELFF. Written as DNA, the CDR3 is TGTGCCAGCAGCTCCCTAGCGGGGGGAACCGGGGAGCTGTTTTTT.

This clonotype has a handful of counts. The gene calls are TRBV12-3 or TRBV12-4 and TRBJ2-7; 7 bases are a match to TRBD2. V shed 5 bases, J shed 2 bases, and the junction held 12 bases outside the gene matches. The CDR3 totals 16 residues. This CDR3 is CASSPRLGRGAYEQYF. For the CDR3, the DNA is TGTGCCAGCAGTCCCCGTCTGGGACGGGGGGCCTACGAGCAGTACTTC.

Worth noting for this clonotype: This could be a read error, since a much larger clone is one nucleotide away. CDR3 coding DNA: TGTGCCAGCAGCATCCGGGGCGTGGGGATCTCCTACGAGCAGTACTTC. This codes for CASSIRGVGISYEQYF. The rearrangement links TRBV7-2 to TRBJ2-7; D could derive from TRBD1 or TRBD2 (5 bases each). V shed 5 bases and J shed 0 bases, with 17 bases lying between them. This CDR3 has 16 amino acids. The germline CDR1 and CDR2 sequences are SGHTA and FQGNSA.

This rearrangement joins TRBV7-2 to TRBJ2-2, with TRBD2 matching over 11 bases. The germline gives CDR1 SGHTA, CDR2 FQGNSA. This CDR3 comprises 18 residues. The ends lost 7 bases at V and 0 bases at J; junction bases unmatched: 10. The CDR3 sequence is CASIRLAGKLANTGELFF. CDR3 sequence (DNA): TGTGCCAGCATCCGACTAGCGGGAAAACTCGCGAACACCGGGGAGCTGTTTTTT.

The rearrangement links TRBV24-1 to TRBJ2-1; TRBD2 might be the D (5 bases). The CDR3 contains 16 residues. Trimming removed 2 bases from V and 7 bases from J, with 17 bases in between. Per the germline V gene, CDR1 is KGHDR and CDR2 is SFDVKD. CDR3 loop: CATSDWVRTGSNEQFF. The CDR3 DNA follows: TGTGCCACCAGTGATTGGGTGAGGACTGGTTCAAATGAGCAGTTCTTC.

In this sample, this clonotype turned up many times. The chain links TRBV6-2 or TRBV6-3 to TRBJ2-7, with 8 nucleotides matching TRBD1. This CDR3 comprises 17 residues. Germline trimming cut 6 bases from V and 7 bases from J; bases unmatched to any gene: 20. CDR1 and CDR2 from the germline V gene are MNHEY and SVGEGT. As DNA, the CDR3 is TGTGCCAGCAGGCCTCACGGAGCGAGACAGGGGCCCGGGGAGCAGTACTTC. It specifies CASRPHGARQGPGEQYF.

In this sample, this clonotype turned up a few times. The V call is TRBV7-9, the J call TRBJ2-5, with D uncertain. This CDR3 has 14 residues. The V gene lost 0 bases and the J gene lost 1 base, with 6 bases spanning the gap. Germline assignment: CDR1 SEHNR and CDR2 FQNEAQ (reference sequence). CDR3 in DNA: TGTGCCAGCAGCTTAGCAGGAGTCCAAGAGACCCAGTACTTC. Translated, it gives CASSLAGVQETQYF.

The J gene is TRBJ2-7, the V gene TRBV27; 9 bases map to TRBD1. V lost 5 bases, J lost 7 bases, and 9 bases stayed unmatched. The CDR3 extends over 14 amino acids. Germline lookup yields CDR1 MNHEY and CDR2 SMNVEV (reference sequence). The CDR3 bases are TGTGCCAGCAGTCCCGGGACAGGGATGAGTGAGCAGTACTTC. It translates to CASSPGTGMSEQYF.

The rearrangement joins TRBV3-1 to TRBJ2-7; 8 bases align to TRBD2. This CDR3 contains 15 residues. Germline V gives CDR1 LGHDT, CDR2 YNNKEL (reference sequence). The V segment lost 1 base and the J segment 5 bases; nucleotides outside the gene matches: 7. The CDR3 spells CASSQARTSGHEQYF. The CDR3 nucleotides are TGTGCCAGCAGCCAAGCTCGTACTAGCGGCCACGAGCAGTACTTC.

The J gene is TRBJ2-5, the V gene TRBV5-5, with D tentatively TRBD1 (6 bases). The CDR3 totals 12 residues. The V and J ends lost 2 bases and 5 bases respectively, with 7 bases between them. Germline CDR1 is SGHKS and CDR2 is YYEKEE (reference sequence). Here the CDR3 reads CASSFQGETQYF. The CDR3, as DNA: TGTGCCAGCAGCTTCCAGGGGGAGACCCAGTACTTC. The full variable domain, with the rest looked up from reference TRBV5-5 and TRBJ2-5, is DAGVTQSPTHLIKTRGQQVTLRCSPISGHKSVSWYQQVLGQGPQFIFQYYEKEERGRGNFPDRFSARQFPNYSSELNVNALLLGDSALYLCASSFQGETQYFGPGTRLLVL.

This clonotype was seen many times. V is TRBV7-9 and J is TRBJ1-5; D is unclear. The CDR3 covers 15 residues. Germline values: CDR1 SEHNR, CDR2 FQNEAQ (reference sequence). V lost 1 base and J 8 bases, leaving 15 bases between the germline ends. CDR3 in DNA: TGTGCCAGCAGCTTAGACCCGGCCGTTCATGAGCCCCAGCATTTT. This codes for CASSLDPAVHEPQHF.

The chain combines TRBV5-1 with TRBJ2-5; TRBD2 matches at 7 bases. The V segment lost 4 bases and the J segment 5 bases; nucleotides outside the gene matches: 11. Germline V gene lookup returns CDR1 SGHRS and CDR2 YFSETQ. CDR3 length equals 15 residues. CDR3 in amino acids: CASSTGGSVPETQYF. As DNA, the CDR3 is TGCGCCAGCAGCACGGGCGGGAGCGTTCCCGAGACCCAGTACTTC.

This clonotype was observed at least ten times. The chain recombines TRBV6-6 with TRBJ2-3; 8 bases map to TRBD1. The CDR3 spans 18 residues. The ends lost 4 bases at V and 6 bases at J; junction bases unmatched: 18. CDR1 MNHNY and CDR2 SVGAGI come from the germline V gene (reference sequence). The DNA for the CDR3 is TGTGCCAGCAGTTCCGTCCCGGGACAGGTCAAGCGGTCGGATACGCAGTATTTT. Translation gives CASSSVPGQVKRSDTQYF.

This clonotype was seen at least ten times. The rearrangement uses TRBV18 and TRBJ2-1; 11 bases map to TRBD2. Germline trimming cut 3 bases from V and 4 bases from J; bases unmatched to any gene: 2. The V gene's germline CDR1 is KGHSH and CDR2 LQKENI. This CDR3 contains 15 residues. The CDR3 DNA sequence: TGTGCCAGCTCACCGGGACTAGCGGATTACAATGAGCAGTTCTTC. It specifies CASSPGLADYNEQFF.

This chain links TRBV9 with TRBJ2-5; D possibly corresponds to TRBD2 (6 bases). The CDR3 extends over 15 amino acids. Germline loops: CDR1 SGDLS, CDR2 YYNGEE. Deletions cut 3 bases from V and 5 bases from J, with 17 bases between. CDR3 sequence (DNA): TGTGCCAGCAGCGAGGGACTCAGGGAGGTGGAGACCCAGTACTTC. Translated: CASSEGLREVETQYF.

The chain has TRBV6-2 or TRBV6-3 and TRBJ1-1; weak D call: TRBD1 (6 bases). This CDR3 spans 12 amino acids. Trimming left V 4 bases short and J 4 bases short, with 7 bases between. Germline values: CDR1 MNHEY, CDR2 SVGEGT. The CDR3 region has the DNA TGTGCCAGCAGTTCAGGGGTCACTGAAGCTTTCTTT. Amino acid sequence: CASSSGVTEAFF.

The rearrangement uses TRBV30 and TRBJ2-7, with 12 bases that match TRBD1. The V gene end was trimmed by 2 bases and the J gene end by 5 bases; junction bases not matched to a gene: 4. The CDR3 has 14 amino acids. CDR1 is GTSNPN and CDR2 is SVGIG in the germline V gene (reference sequence). The CDR3 sequence is CAWSRGQGANEQYF. The DNA for the CDR3 is TGTGCCTGGAGTCGGGGACAGGGGGCTAACGAGCAGTACTTC.

The rearrangement joins TRBV14 to TRBJ2-1; TRBD2 agrees at 9 bases. Germline trimming cut 1 base from V and 1 base from J; bases unmatched to any gene: 2. This CDR3 has 16 amino acids. The germline gives CDR1 SGHDN, CDR2 FVKESK. The CDR3 DNA reads as TGTGCCAGCAGCCAAGCACTAGCGGGTTCCTACAATGAGCAGTTCTTC. This sequence encodes CASSQALAGSYNEQFF.

This clonotype was counted many times. This chain connects TRBV10-2 to TRBJ2-7; TRBD1 matches 11 bases. CDR1 WSHSY and CDR2 SAAADI come from the germline V gene. After removal of 6 bases from V and 0 bases from J, the junction contained 4 bases not matched to a gene. The CDR3 sequence is 15 residues long. This CDR3 reads CASRAGTGGSYEQYF. CDR3 bases: TGCGCCAGCAGGGCCGGGACAGGGGGCTCCTACGAGCAGTACTTC.

This clonotype was seen ten or more times. The gene calls are TRBV6-1 and TRBJ2-5; D unresolved. Trimming left V 0 bases short and J 13 bases short, with 12 bases between. The CDR3 has 12 amino acids. From germline, CDR1 is MNHNS and CDR2 SASEGT. The CDR3: CASSEAIRIRYF. The CDR3 region has the DNA TGTGCCAGCAGTGAAGCGATAAGGATACGGTACTTC.

Turning to this clonotype: One junction end disagrees with the germline gene, perhaps due to a read error. The V gene is TRBV11-2, the J gene TRBJ2-1, with D possibly being TRBD1 (7 bases). The CDR3 consists of 14 residues. The germline CDR1 and CDR2 sequences are SGHAT and FQNNGV. In nucleotides, the CDR3 is TGTGCCAGCAGCCCGCCGGGACAGTACAATGAGCGGGTCTTC. It yields the protein CASSPPGQYNERVF.

The chain uses TRBV18 and TRBJ1-1; D perhaps matches TRBD1 (6 bases). The V gene lost 5 bases and the J gene lost 4 bases, with 17 bases spanning the gap. The length of the CDR3 is 15 residues. Germline-derived CDR1 and CDR2 are KGHSH and LQKENI. The CDR3 region is CASSSEGGGRTEAFF. CDR3 bases: TGTGCCAGCTCATCAGAAGGGGGTGGTCGCACTGAAGCTTTCTTT.

This clonotype was seen a handful of times. This chain joins TRBV7-9 and TRBJ1-4; 8 nucleotides match TRBD1. Germline V lookup: CDR1 SEHNR, CDR2 FQNEAQ (reference sequence). With V trimmed by 5 bases and J by 5 bases, 13 bases remained unmatched. This CDR3 is built from 17 residues. The CDR3 bases are TGTGCCAGCAGCGCACGACAGGGGACCCTGGGGAATGAAAAACTGTTTTTT. It specifies CASSARQGTLGNEKLFF.

This clonotype has at least ten counts. The chain employs TRBV29-1 and TRBJ1-1; no clear D gene. The length of the CDR3 is 14 residues. Trimming took off 0 bases at V and 2 bases at J, with 10 bases between the two ends. CDR1 SQVTM and CDR2 ANQGSEA come from the germline V gene. CDR3 protein: CSVEDGRFNTEAFF. CDR3 DNA sequence: TGCAGCGTTGAAGATGGCAGATTTAACACTGAAGCTTTCTTT.

This clonotype was detected ten times or more. As DNA, the CDR3 is TGTGCCAGCAGCTTAGATTCAAGCTCCTACGAGCAGTACTTC. It is translated as CASSLDSSSYEQYF. V usage is TRBV11-2 and J usage is TRBJ2-7, with unresolved D. The CDR3 length is 14 residues. Trimming took 0 bases from V and 0 from J, leaving 6 bases between them. The germline gives CDR1 SGHAT, CDR2 FQNNGV.

This chain joins TRBV20-1 and TRBJ2-3, with 12 bases matching TRBD2. The V segment lost 6 bases and the J segment 0 bases; nucleotides outside the gene matches: 10. The CDR3 extends over 17 amino acids. The germline V gene has CDR1 DFQATT and CDR2 SNEGSKA (reference sequence). CDR3 sequence (DNA): TGCAGTGCAAGGACTAGCGGGAAGGAGGGTAGCACAGATACGCAGTATTTT. Translated: CSARTSGKEGSTDTQYF.

A few counts support this clonotype. The CDR3 nucleotides are TGTGCCAGCAGCTTGGGGGGAGAGGCCTACGAGCAGTACTTC. Residues: CASSLGGEAYEQYF. The chain carries TRBV7-9 and TRBJ2-7; possibly TRBD2 for D (6 bases). V was trimmed by 3 bases and J by 2 bases, leaving 11 bases between them. The CDR3 length is 14 residues. Germline V gives CDR1 SEHNR, CDR2 FQNEAQ (reference sequence).